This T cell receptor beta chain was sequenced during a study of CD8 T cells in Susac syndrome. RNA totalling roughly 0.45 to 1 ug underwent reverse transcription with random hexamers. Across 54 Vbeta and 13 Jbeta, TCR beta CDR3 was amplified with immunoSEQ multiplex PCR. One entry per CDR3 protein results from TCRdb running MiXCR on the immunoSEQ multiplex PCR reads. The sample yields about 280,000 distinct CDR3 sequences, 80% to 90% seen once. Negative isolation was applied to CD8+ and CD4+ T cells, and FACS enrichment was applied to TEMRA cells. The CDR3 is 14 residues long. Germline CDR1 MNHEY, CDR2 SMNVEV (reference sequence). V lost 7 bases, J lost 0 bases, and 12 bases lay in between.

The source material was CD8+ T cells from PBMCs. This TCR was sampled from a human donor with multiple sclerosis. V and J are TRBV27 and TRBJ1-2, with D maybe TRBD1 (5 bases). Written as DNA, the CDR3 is TGTGCCAGCAAGAAGGGAGGGGCTAACTATGGCTACACCTTC. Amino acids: CASKKGGANYGYTF.